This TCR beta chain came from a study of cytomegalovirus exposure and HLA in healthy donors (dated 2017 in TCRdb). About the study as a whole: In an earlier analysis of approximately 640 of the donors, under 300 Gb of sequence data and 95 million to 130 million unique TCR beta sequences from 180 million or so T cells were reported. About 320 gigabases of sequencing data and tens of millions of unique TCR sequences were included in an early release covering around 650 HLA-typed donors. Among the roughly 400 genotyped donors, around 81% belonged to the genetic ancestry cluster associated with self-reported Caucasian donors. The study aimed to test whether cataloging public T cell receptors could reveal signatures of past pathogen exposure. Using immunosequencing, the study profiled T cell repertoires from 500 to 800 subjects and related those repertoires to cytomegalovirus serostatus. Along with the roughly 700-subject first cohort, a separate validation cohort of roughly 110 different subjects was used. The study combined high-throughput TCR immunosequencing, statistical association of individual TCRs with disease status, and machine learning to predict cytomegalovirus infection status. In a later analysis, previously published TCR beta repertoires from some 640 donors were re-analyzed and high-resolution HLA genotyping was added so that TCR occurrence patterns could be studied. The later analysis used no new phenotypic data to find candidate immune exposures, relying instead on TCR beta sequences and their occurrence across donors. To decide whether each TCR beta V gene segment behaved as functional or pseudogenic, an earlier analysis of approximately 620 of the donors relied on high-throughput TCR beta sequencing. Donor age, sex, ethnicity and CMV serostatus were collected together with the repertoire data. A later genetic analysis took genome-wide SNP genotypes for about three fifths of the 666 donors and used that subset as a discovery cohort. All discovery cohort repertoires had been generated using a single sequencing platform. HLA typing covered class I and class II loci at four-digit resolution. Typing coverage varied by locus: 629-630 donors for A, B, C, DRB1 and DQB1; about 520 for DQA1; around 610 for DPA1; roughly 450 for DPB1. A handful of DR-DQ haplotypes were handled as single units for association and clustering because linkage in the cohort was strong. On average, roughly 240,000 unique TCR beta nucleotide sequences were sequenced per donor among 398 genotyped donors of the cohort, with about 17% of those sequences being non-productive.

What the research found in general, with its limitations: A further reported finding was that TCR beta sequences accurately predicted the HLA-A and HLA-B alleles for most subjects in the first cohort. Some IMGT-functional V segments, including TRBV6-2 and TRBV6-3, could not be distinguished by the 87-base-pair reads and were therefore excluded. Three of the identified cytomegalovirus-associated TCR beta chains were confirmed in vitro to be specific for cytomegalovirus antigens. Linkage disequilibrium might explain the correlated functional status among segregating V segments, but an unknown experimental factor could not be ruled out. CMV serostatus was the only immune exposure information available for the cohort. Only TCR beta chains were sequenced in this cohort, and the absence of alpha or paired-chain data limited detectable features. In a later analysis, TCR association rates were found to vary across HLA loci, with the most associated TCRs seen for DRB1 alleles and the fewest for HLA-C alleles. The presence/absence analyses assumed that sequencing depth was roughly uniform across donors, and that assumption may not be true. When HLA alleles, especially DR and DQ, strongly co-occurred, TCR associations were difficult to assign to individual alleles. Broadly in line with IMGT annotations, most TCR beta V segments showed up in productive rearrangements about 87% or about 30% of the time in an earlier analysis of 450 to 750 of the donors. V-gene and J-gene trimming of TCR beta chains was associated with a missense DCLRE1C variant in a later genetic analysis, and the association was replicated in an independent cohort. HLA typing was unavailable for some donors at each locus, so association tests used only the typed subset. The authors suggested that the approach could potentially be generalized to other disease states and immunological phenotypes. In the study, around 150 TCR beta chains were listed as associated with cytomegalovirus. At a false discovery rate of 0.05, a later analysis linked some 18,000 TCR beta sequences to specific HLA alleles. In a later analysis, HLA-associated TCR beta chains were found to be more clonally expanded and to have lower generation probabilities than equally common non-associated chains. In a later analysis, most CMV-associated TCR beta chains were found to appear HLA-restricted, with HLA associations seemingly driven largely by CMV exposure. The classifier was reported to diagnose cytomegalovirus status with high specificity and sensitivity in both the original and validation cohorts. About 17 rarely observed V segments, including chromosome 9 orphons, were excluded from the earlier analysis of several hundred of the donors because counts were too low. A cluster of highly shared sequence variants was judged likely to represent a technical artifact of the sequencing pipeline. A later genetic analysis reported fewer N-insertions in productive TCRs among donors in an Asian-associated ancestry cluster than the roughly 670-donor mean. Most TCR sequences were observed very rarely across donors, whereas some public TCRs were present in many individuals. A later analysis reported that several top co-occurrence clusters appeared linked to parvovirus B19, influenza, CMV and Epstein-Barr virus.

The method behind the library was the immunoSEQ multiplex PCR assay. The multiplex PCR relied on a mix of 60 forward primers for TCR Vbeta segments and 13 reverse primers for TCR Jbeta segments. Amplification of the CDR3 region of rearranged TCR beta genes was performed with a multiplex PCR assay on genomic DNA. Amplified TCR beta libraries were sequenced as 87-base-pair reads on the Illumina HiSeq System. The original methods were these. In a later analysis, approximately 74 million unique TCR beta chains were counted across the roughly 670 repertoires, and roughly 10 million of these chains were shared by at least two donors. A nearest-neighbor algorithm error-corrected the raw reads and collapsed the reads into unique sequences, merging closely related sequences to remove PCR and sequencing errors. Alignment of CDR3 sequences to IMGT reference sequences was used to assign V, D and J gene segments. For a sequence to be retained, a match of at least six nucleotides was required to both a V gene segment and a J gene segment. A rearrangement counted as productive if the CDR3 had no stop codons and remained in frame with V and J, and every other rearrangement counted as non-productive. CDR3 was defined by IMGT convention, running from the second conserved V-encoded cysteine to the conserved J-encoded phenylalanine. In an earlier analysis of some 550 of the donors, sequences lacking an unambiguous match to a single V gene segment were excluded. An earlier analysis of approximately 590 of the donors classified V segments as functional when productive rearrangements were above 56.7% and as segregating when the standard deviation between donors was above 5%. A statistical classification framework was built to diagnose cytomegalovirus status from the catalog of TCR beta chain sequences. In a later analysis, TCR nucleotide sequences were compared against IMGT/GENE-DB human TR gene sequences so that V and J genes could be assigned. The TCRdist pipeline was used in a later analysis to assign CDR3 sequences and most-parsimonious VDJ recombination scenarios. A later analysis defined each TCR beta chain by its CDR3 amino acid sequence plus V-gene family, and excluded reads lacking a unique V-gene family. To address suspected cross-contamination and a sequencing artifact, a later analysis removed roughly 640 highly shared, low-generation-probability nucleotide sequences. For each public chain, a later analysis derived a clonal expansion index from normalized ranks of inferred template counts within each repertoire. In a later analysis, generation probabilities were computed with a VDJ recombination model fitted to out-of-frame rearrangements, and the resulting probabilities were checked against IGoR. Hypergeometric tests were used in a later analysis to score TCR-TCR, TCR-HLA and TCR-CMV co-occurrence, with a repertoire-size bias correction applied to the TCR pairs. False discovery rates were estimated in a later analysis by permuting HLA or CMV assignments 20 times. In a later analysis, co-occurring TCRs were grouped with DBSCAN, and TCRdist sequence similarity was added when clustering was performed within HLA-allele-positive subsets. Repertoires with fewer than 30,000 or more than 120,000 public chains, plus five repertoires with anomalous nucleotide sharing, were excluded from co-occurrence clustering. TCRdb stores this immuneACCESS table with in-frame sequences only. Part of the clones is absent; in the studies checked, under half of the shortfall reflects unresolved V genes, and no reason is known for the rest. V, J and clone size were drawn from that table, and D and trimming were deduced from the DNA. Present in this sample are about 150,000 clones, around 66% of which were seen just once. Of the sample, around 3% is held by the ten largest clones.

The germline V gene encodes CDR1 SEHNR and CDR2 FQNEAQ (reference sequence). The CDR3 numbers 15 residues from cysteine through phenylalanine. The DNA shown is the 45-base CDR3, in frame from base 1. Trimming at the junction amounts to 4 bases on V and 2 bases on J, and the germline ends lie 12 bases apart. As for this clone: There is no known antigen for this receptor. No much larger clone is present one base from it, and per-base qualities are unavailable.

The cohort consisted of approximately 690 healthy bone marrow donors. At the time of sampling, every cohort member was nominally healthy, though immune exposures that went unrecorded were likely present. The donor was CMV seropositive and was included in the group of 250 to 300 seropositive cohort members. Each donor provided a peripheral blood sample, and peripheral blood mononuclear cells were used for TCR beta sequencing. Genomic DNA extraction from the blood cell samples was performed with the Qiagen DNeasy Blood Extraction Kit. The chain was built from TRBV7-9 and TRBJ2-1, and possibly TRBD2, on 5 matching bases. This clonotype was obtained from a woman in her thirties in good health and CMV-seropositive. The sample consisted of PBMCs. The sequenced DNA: TGTGCCAGCAGCTCCAGGACTTTCCCCTACAATGAGCAGTTCTTC. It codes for CASSSRTFPYNEQFF.